This T cell receptor beta chain was identified during a study of CD8 T cells in ankylosing spondylitis. This clonotype was found a few times. TCRdb re-analysed the 5' RACE reads in MiXCR, keeping a single row per CDR3 protein. The sample lists 200,000 or so distinct CDR3 sequences, 25% to 30% occurring once. The CDR3 totals 13 residues. The junction had 9 bases not matched to a gene; V was cut back by 8 bases and J by 9 bases. Per the germline V gene, CDR1 is LNHNV and CDR2 is YYDKDF (reference sequence). The sequencing sample was made of blood, either unsorted or a sorted T cell fraction (not recorded which). The sequence was collected from a male donor with ankylosing spondylitis or in good health (not recorded which). The chain carries TRBV15 and TRBJ2-1; the match to TRBD1 covers 8 bases. CDR3 amino acids: CATGQGLQGEQFF. Here the CDR3 DNA reads TGTGCCACCGGACAGGGACTCCAGGGTGAGCAGTTCTTC.